This T cell receptor beta chain was retrieved from a study of T cells after yellow fever vaccination. Whole-study context: Preparing low-cell-number fractions relied on SMART-Seq v4 Ultra Low Input.

Study-level results: Weaker, the secondary response peaked sooner, at day 5 versus 15.

Template switching by 5'RACE produced TCR cDNA, adding a universal primer site and UMIs. TCRdb ran MiXCR on the 5' RACE reads and lists one entry per CDR3 protein. The data hold about 260,000 distinct CDR3 sequences, with roughly 4.8% observed a single time. The sample holds many counts of this clonotype. What it binds is unknown. Germline V CDR1 and CDR2: MNHEY, SVGEGT. Trimming took 6 bases from V and 0 from J, leaving 14 bases between them. There are 15 residues in the CDR3. The J gene is TRBJ1-2, the V gene TRBV6-2 or TRBV6-3, with no clear D. This sequence was found in a young man who received the YFV17D yellow fever vaccine. The sequencing used CD4+ T cells sorted from PBMCs, collected on the day of the yellow fever booster vaccination. The CDR3 loop reads CASSQGSGANYGYTF. The DNA for the CDR3 is TGTGCCAGCAGCCAAGGATCGGGAGCTAACTATGGCTACACCTTC.